Below, 14 T cell receptor beta chains from the same sample are listed, as sequenced in a study of radiation and T cells in renal cell carcinoma. Data came from immunoSEQ multiplex PCR; TCRdb stores just in-frame clones and leaves some out. The sample has around 120,000 clones; about 81% are singletons. Time point described: blood 2 weeks post-SBRT. Treatment here: 15 Gy SBRT to primary tumor, nephrectomy 4 weeks later. The sequences come from blood, collected from a patient whose treatment included radiotherapy and nephrectomy. These receptors were taken from a woman between 55 and 75 years old with renal cell carcinoma.

The chain has TRBV5-1 and TRBJ1-4, with D possibly TRBD1 on 6 matching bases. The V gene's germline CDR1 is SGHRS and CDR2 YFSETQ. This CDR3 has 15 amino acids. Between the trimmed V and J ends, which lost 4 bases and 5 bases, there was a span of 15 bases. DNA for the CDR3: TGCGCCAGCAGCGGTTCGGGGGCGTCCAATGAAAAACTGTTTTTT. Translating gives CASSGSGASNEKLFF. Filled out from reference TRBV5-1 and TRBJ1-4, the complete variable domain reads KAGVTQTPRYLIKTRGQQVTLSCSPISGHRSVSWYQQTPGQGLQFLFEYFSETQRNKGNFPGRFSGRQFSNSRSEMNVSTLELGDSALYLCASSGSGASNEKLFFGSGTQLSVL.

V and J are TRBV6-5 and TRBJ1-5; 7 positions match TRBD1. The V and J ends lost 2 bases and 4 bases, in that order; junction bases with no gene match: 5. Germline lookup yields CDR1 MNHEY and CDR2 SVGAGI. This CDR3 comprises 15 residues. The chain's CDR3 is CASSYGVRGNQPQHF. The CDR3 nucleotides read TGTGCCAGCAGTTACGGAGTCAGGGGGAATCAGCCCCAGCATTTT.

This clone was counted only a few times. This sequence joins TRBV29-1 and TRBJ1-5; D gene uncertain. V lost 6 bases and J lost 2, with 11 bases in between. Germline V CDR1 and CDR2: SQVTM, ANQGSEA. The CDR3 is 13 residues long. CDR3 residues: CSVADGGNQPQHF. Written as DNA, the CDR3 is TGCAGCGTGGCGGACGGTGGCAATCAGCCCCAGCATTTT. Drawing the rest from reference TRBV29-1 and TRBJ1-5, the complete variable domain is SAVISQKPSRDICQRGTSLTIQCQVDSQVTMMFWYRQQPGQSLTLIATANQGSEATYESGFVIDKFPISRPNLTFSTLTVSNMSPEDSSIYLCSVADGGNQPQHFGDGTRLSIL.

The J gene is TRBJ1-4, the V gene TRBV5-4; D is uncertain. Germline values: CDR1 SGHNT, CDR2 YYREEE (reference sequence). V lost 4 bases, J lost 7 bases, and 11 bases lay in between. The CDR3 loop spans 13 amino acids. CDR3 in DNA: TGTGCCAGCAGCGTGGACCGGGCTGAAAAACTGTTTTTT. The encoded protein is CASSVDRAEKLFF.

The V call is TRBV9, the J call TRBJ2-5; possible D gene TRBD2, 6 bases. Germline V CDR1 and CDR2: SGDLS, YYNGEE. This CDR3 has 14 amino acids. V gave up 3 bases and J gave up 4 bases, with 13 bases separating them. The CDR3 spells CASSGPRDLETQYF. The CDR3 DNA is TGTGCCAGCAGCGGCCCTAGGGACTTAGAGACCCAGTACTTC.

The chain links TRBV11-2 to TRBJ2-3; TRBD2 agrees at 12 bases. With 4 bases clipped from V and 5 bases from J, the junction kept 10 bases outside the gene matches. CDR3 size: 17 residues. Germline CDR1 is SGHAT and CDR2 is FQNNGV. The CDR3 nucleotides read TGTGCCAGCAGCTCCGCCCAACTAGCGGGGGGTATAGATACGCAGTATTTT. It is translated as CASSSAQLAGGIDTQYF.

The rearrangement joins TRBV4-1 to TRBJ2-7; 9 positions agree with TRBD1. The CDR3 is made up of 14 amino acids. Germline trimming cut 0 bases from V and 9 bases from J; bases unmatched to any gene: 6. From germline, CDR1 is MGHRA and CDR2 YSYEKL. The CDR3 bases are TGCGCCAGCAGCCAAGACCGGGGACAGGGAAGGCAGTACTTC. Its translation: CASSQDRGQGRQYF.

The CDR3 sequence: CASRGTGYGYTF. As DNA, the CDR3 is TGTGCCAGCAGGGGGACAGGATATGGCTACACCTTC. The rearrangement links TRBV28 to TRBJ1-2; 8 positions agree with TRBD1. The V gene end was trimmed by 6 bases and the J gene end by 5 bases; junction bases not matched to a gene: 2. Germline loops: CDR1 MDHEN, CDR2 SYDVKM. The CDR3 contains 12 residues.

This clone showed up just once. CDR3 region: CASSSPFLDRVEETQYF. CDR3 in DNA: TGTGCCAGCAGTTCCCCCTTCTTGGACAGGGTTGAAGAGACCCAGTACTTC. This chain uses TRBV28 with TRBJ2-5; 8 nucleotides align to TRBD1. This CDR3 comprises 17 residues. Germline lookup yields CDR1 MDHEN and CDR2 SYDVKM. V lost 4 bases to trimming and J lost 3 bases; unmatched junction nucleotides: 13.

V and J are TRBV6-5 and TRBJ2-7, with D hard to call. The V end was cut by 8 bases, the J end by 4 bases, with 12 bases between. The CDR3 loop spans 12 amino acids. The germline gives CDR1 MNHEY, CDR2 SVGAGI. In nucleotides, the CDR3 is TGTGCCAGCCAATGGCTGGGTTACGAGCAGTACTTC. It encodes CASQWLGYEQYF.

The chain uses TRBV6-5 and TRBJ2-1, with TRBD1 matching 10 bases. This CDR3 is 14 amino acids long. V lost 9 bases to trimming and J lost 2 bases; unmatched junction nucleotides: 4. Germline V gene lookup returns CDR1 MNHEY and CDR2 SVGAGI. The DNA of the CDR3 is TGTGCCAGTGTCGGGACAGGGGCCTACAATGAGCAGTTCTTC. It is translated as CASVGTGAYNEQFF.

With respect to this clone: At the DNA level, this CDR3 is encoded by other sequences in the same sample as well. The gene calls are TRBV6-5 and TRBJ2-2, with no clear D. The germline gives CDR1 MNHEY, CDR2 SVGAGI. The CDR3 length is 14 residues. Trimming took off 3 bases at V and 0 bases at J, with 5 bases between the two ends. CDR3 protein: CASSYGANTGELFF. Written as DNA, the CDR3 is TGTGCCAGCAGTTATGGGGCGAACACCGGGGAGCTGTTTTTT.

The chain employs TRBV5-4 and TRBJ1-3; D perhaps matches TRBD1 (6 bases). The CDR3 has 15 amino acids. Trimming left V 3 bases short and J 0 bases short, with 10 bases between. Germline CDR1 SGHNT, CDR2 YYREEE (reference sequence). This CDR3 reads CASSSQGFSGNTIYF. DNA of the CDR3: TGTGCCAGCAGCTCTCAGGGGTTCTCTGGAAACACCATATATTTT.

The J gene is TRBJ2-1, the V gene TRBV13; D ambiguous. CDR1 is PRHDT and CDR2 is FYEKMQ in the germline V gene (reference sequence). CDR3 size: 16 residues. V shed 1 base and J shed 10 bases, with 20 bases lying between them. The CDR3 sequence: CASSLAGGPWVGEQFF. In nucleotides, the CDR3 is TGTGCCAGCAGCTTAGCCGGCGGACCCTGGGTCGGGGAGCAGTTCTTC.